A selection of T cell receptor beta chains follows, all from one sample in a study of cytomegalovirus exposure and HLA in healthy donors. The table came from immunoSEQ multiplex PCR; TCRdb's copy has only in-frame clones and leaves some out. The table lists some 150,000 clones, 70% to 80% of them singletons. Input material: PBMCs. The receptors derive from a man aged 25 to 40 in good health and CMV-seropositive. The CDR3 runs from the conserved cysteine through the conserved F or W. D genes are given only for firm matches.

V: TRBV6-1; D: TRBD2; CDR3: CASNMGASGSIEQYF
V: TRBV7-8; D: -; CDR3: CASSLAPRTDWDTEAFF
V: TRBV6-1; D: -; CDR3: CASSAQAGAYEQYF
V: TRBV27; D: TRBD2; CDR3: CASKSSGGSYEQYF
V: TRBV7-2; D: -; CDR3: CASSPRGGGEETQYF
V: TRBV28; D: -; CDR3: CASSLLQAYYGYTF
V: TRBV9; D: -; CDR3: CASSADSSPSYEQYF
V: TRBV10-3; D: -; CDR3: CAISEQNPTNEKLFF
V: TRBV5-4; D: TRBD2; CDR3: CASSQGTSGRTDTQYF
V: TRBV2; D: TRBD1; CDR3: CASRGQVINQPQHF
V: TRBV11-2; D: -; CDR3: CASSLGTARTDTQYF
V: TRBV2; D: TRBD2; CDR3: CASSPGIAGINEQFF
V: TRBV19; D: -; CDR3: CASSIQGMGYGYTF
V: TRBV2; D: TRBD1; CDR3: CASSAYDRGAEAFF
V: TRBV15; D: -; CDR3: CATSLGGRYGYTF
V: TRBV2; D: -; CDR3: CASSPQRGGNYGYTF
V: TRBV12-5; D: -; CDR3: CASRGTSVSYEQYF
V: TRBV7-3; D: TRBD1; CDR3: CASSLGTENTEAFF
V: TRBV6-1; D: TRBD2; CDR3: CASSGGSGTTNNEQFF
V: TRBV9; D: -; CDR3: CVSSVDGLNTEAFF
V: TRBV6-1; D: TRBD1; CDR3: CASSDRGFSYGYTF
V: TRBV28; D: TRBD1; CDR3: CASQDRNYGYTF